Shown below are 8 T cell receptor beta chains from a single sample sequenced in a study of neoadjuvant anti-PD-1 for oral cavity cancer. Indicated time point: after neoadjuvant nivolumab, at surgical resection. Here immunoSEQ multiplex PCR was the method, and the copy in TCRdb shows in-frame clones only, minus some. Found here are tens of thousands of clones, roughly 90% of them singletons; the top ten hold roughly 3%. The specimen was PBMCs, collected after nivolumab (anti-PD-1) treatment. The receptors were sampled from a person between 40 and 85 years old with oral cavity squamous cell carcinoma.

This chain joins TRBV11-3 and TRBJ2-3; the D gene is possibly TRBD2 (6 bases). The CDR3 has 14 amino acids. V was cut by 4 bases and J by 7 bases, with 15 bases left in between. Per germline, CDR1 SGHNT and CDR2 YENEEA. The CDR3 nucleotides read TGTGCCAGCAGCTCCGGCGGGGCACAGAATACGCAGTATTTT. Its protein is CASSSGGAQNTQYF.

This chain links TRBV29-1 with TRBJ1-2; 10 nucleotides agree with TRBD1. Trimming at V came to 4 bases and at J to 8 bases, leaving 13 bases not matched to a gene. CDR1 and CDR2 from the germline V gene are SQVTM and ANQGSEA. This CDR3 contains 15 residues. The CDR3 loop is CSVGKSSGTGEGYTF. CDR3 in DNA: TGCAGCGTTGGGAAATCTTCCGGGACAGGGGAAGGCTACACCTTC.

This clone was detected only once. The chain employs TRBV29-1 and TRBJ2-3, with 7 bases aligning to TRBD2. CDR3 size: 14 residues. The junction had 10 bases not matched to a gene; V was cut back by 0 bases and J by 10 bases. Germline V gives CDR1 SQVTM, CDR2 ANQGSEA. DNA of the CDR3: TGCAGCGTTGAAGATCACAGCGGGGAAGGAGCGCAGTATTTT. This codes for CSVEDHSGEGAQYF.

The J gene is TRBJ2-2, the V gene TRBV5-5, with 10 bases aligning to TRBD1. Germline trimming cut 4 bases from V and 3 bases from J; bases unmatched to any gene: 3. Germline CDR1 reads SGHKS; CDR2 reads YYEKEE (reference sequence). The CDR3 consists of 15 residues. Written as DNA, the CDR3 is TGTGCCAGCAGCCCGGGGACAGGGGACACCGGGGAGCTGTTTTTT. It yields the protein CASSPGTGDTGELFF.

The V and J genes are TRBV9 and TRBJ1-3; D possibly corresponds to TRBD1 (6 bases). Trimming shortened V by 0 bases and J by 0 bases, and 7 bases separated the two germline ends. Germline V lookup: CDR1 SGDLS, CDR2 YYNGEE. The CDR3 covers 15 residues. CDR3 sequence: CASSVEGGSGNTIYF. The CDR3 nucleotides are TGTGCCAGCAGCGTAGAAGGGGGCTCTGGAAACACCATATATTTT. The variable domain in full, with the rest retrieved from reference TRBV9 and TRBJ1-3, is DSGVTQTPKHLITATGQRVTLRCSPRSGDLSVYWYQQSLDQGLQFLIQYYNGEERAKGNILERFSAQQFPDLHSELNLSSLELGDSALYFCASSVEGGSGNTIYFGEGSWLTVV.

This clone was detected a few times. The chain has TRBV7-8 and TRBJ1-5, with TRBD1 as a possible D gene (6 bases). This CDR3 is 15 amino acids long. Germline CDR1 is SGHVS and CDR2 is FQNEAQ. The ends were cut back, 0 bases at V and 4 bases at J, with 10 bases in the middle. CDR3 amino acids: CASSLARTANQPQHF. CDR3 bases: TGTGCCAGCAGCTTAGCGCGGACAGCTAATCAGCCCCAGCATTTT.

The chain joins TRBV5-5 to TRBJ1-1; D not certain. There are 14 residues in the CDR3. Trimming removed 0 bases from V and 4 bases from J, with 10 bases in between. Per germline, CDR1 SGHKS and CDR2 YYEKEE (reference sequence). CDR3 in DNA: TGTGCCAGCAGCTTGGTAGGCAGGTCCACTGAAGCTTTCTTT. It encodes CASSLVGRSTEAFF.

DNA of the CDR3: TGTGCCAGCAGCTCGACAGGGAACTCTGGAAACACCATATATTTT. Translating gives CASSSTGNSGNTIYF. The chain combines TRBV7-6 with TRBJ1-3; 7 bases match TRBD1. Per germline, CDR1 SGHVS and CDR2 FNYEAQ. CDR3 size: 15 residues. V was pared by 4 bases and J by 0 bases, with 3 bases of the junction left unmatched.